The TCR beta chain under discussion was sequenced for a study of neoadjuvant anti-PD-1 for oral cavity cancer. Turning to the study itself: Non-progressing patients received a fourth nivolumab dose near day 43, then surgery on days 50-56. General study findings and limits: PBMC Gini-index clonality exceeded responders' in non-responders post-nivolumab.

Patients were newly diagnosed with stage II-IVA oral cavity squamous cell carcinoma without prior systemic or radiation treatment. Germline CDR1 reads MDHEN; CDR2 reads SYDVKM. V dropped 3 bases and J dropped 4 bases, with 15 bases sitting between them. The CDR3 covers 15 residues. With respect to this clone: Antigen: not known.

Clones were read by immunoSEQ multiplex PCR, and TCRdb kept only the in-frame ones, dropping some. This table has about 81,000 clones, approximately 84% appearing once. The sequence derives from a person aged 40 to 85 with oral cavity squamous cell carcinoma. V is TRBV28 and J is TRBJ2-5; D ambiguous. Material: PBMCs, obtained before nivolumab (anti-PD-1) treatment. CDR3: CASSFIQVSRETQYF. The CDR3 region has the DNA TGTGCCAGCAGTTTTATCCAGGTGTCCCGAGAGACCCAGTACTTC.